This T cell receptor beta chain came from a study of blood T cell repertoires in COVID-19 (dated by TCRdb to the early 2020s). At the level of the whole study: The collaborator samples originated in the United States, Italy and Spain and spanned the acute and convalescent phases of COVID-19. The repertoires were made available in a free public database intended to serve as a resource for research on the immune response to SARS-CoV-2. Sample metadata almost always included a de-identified subject ID, COVID-19 status, age in years and sex. The material from the prospective study consisted of cDNA or gDNA derived from T cells, B-cell-depleted T cells, or PBMCs. The samples were drawn from two sources: the first 160 participants of the ongoing ImmuneRACE study, and about 1,300 subjects contributed by 6 global collaborators. Deeply sampled blood TCRbeta repertoires from subjects exposed to, actively infected with, or recovered from COVID-19 were included in the dataset. Where available, HLA class I and class II types were obtained from metadata supplied by the sample provider rather than from assay-based typing. What the study reported, not specific to this receptor: The quantity of clinical and demographic metadata differed by source and by participant and was supplied without curation.

Worth noting for this clone: Its target antigen remains unknown. No base-level quality is on record; no much larger clone is a single base apart.

TCRbeta CDR3 regions were amplified from genomic DNA by means of the immunoSEQ Assay, a bias-controlled multiplex PCR. The authors processed their data as follows. The number of nucleated cells in each sample was estimated from the amplification of reference gene primers within the assay. To quantify the absolute abundance of each unique TCRbeta CDR3 rearrangement, sequence reads were collapsed and filtered. Productive Simpson clonality was computed per sample as the square root of Simpson's diversity index over productive rearrangements. The table was pulled from immuneACCESS by TCRdb, which kept in-frame rearrangements only. Such tables lose some clones; where checked, under half of the loss comes from unresolved V genes, and the rest has no known cause. V and J calls and clone size follow that table, whereas D and trimming were derived from the DNA. This sample lists about 170,000 clones; under 90% were detected once. The biggest ten clones account for about 12% of the sample.

Participants in the prospective study were aged about 18 to 95 years, lived in over 20 United States geographic areas, and enrolled through a virtual design. In the prospective study, participants were assigned to cohorts based on the clinical history participants reported in a screening survey and a study questionnaire. For ImmuneRACE Cohort 3, a participant was defined as recovered based on two consecutive negative NP/OP PCR tests, clearance by a healthcare professional, or resolution of symptoms. In the prospective study, mobile phlebotomists collected whole blood, serum and a nasopharyngeal or oropharyngeal swab from each participant. Prospective study participants could optionally give additional blood draws and questionnaires over an approximately 2-month period. Before DNA extraction, prospective study blood samples were shipped either frozen or at room temperature. The specimen was PBMCs or T cells enriched from blood (not recorded which). This sequence originates from a man aged 45-65 years who had recovered from COVID-19.

The CDR3 region reads CASRGTVTGFDGYTF. The DNA reads as follows: TGCGCCAGCAGGGGGACAGTTACGGGGTTCGATGGCTACACCTTC. In this chain, TRBV10-2 is recombined with TRBJ1-2; 7 junctional bases match TRBD1. Via the germline V gene, CDR1 is WSHSY and CDR2 SAAADI. From the cysteine through the phenylalanine, the CDR3 covers 15 amino acids. This entry keeps only the CDR3 DNA: 45 bases, framed from base 1. The germline V end is reduced by 6 bases and the J end by 6 bases; junction bases left unmatched: 13.